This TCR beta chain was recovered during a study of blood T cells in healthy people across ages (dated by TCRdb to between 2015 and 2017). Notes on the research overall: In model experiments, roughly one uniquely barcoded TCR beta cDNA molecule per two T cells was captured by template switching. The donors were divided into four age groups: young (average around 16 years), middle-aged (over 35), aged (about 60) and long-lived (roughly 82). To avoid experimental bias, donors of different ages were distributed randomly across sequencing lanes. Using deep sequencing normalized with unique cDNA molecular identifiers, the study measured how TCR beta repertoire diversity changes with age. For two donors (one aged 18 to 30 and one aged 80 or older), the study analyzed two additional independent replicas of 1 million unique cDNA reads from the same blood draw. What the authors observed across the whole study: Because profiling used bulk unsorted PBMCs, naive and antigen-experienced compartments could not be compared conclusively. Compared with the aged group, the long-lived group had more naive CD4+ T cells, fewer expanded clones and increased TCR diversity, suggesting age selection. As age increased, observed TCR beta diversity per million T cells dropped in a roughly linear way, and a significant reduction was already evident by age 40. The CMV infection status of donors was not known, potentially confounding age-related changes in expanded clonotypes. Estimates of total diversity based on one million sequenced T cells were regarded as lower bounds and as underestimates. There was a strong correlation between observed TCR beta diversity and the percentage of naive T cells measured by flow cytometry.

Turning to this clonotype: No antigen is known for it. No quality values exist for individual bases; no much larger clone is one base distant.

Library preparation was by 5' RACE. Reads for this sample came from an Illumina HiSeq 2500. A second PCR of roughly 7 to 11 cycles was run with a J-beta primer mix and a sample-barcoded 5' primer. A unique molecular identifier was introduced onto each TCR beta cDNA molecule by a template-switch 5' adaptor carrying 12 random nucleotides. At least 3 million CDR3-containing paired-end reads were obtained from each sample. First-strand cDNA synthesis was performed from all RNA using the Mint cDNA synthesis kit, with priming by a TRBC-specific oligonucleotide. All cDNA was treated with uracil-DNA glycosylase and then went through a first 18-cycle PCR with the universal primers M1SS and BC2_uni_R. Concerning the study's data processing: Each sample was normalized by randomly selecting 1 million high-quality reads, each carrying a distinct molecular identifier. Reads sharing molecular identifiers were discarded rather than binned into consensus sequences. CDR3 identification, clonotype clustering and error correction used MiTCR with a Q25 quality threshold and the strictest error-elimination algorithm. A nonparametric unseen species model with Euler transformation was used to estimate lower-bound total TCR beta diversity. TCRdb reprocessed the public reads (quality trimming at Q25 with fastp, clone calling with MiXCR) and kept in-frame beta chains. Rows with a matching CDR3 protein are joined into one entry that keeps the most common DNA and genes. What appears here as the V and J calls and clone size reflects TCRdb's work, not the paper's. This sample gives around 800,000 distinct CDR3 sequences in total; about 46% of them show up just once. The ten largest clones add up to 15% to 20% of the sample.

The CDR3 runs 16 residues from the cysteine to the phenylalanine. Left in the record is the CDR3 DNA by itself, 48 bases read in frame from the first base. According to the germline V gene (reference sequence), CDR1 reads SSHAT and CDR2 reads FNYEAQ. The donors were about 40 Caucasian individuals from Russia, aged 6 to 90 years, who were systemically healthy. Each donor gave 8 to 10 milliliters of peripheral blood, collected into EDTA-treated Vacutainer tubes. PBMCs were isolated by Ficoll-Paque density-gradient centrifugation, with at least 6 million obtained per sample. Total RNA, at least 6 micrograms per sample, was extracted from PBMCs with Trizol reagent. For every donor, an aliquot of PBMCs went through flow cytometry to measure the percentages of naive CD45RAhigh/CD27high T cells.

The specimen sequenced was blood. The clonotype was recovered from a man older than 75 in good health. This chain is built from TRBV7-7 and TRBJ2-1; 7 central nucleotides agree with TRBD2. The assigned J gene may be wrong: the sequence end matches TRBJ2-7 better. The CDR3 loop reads CASSRRSGVSYNEQYF. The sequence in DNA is TGTGCCAGCAGCCGGCGGAGCGGGGTCTCCTACAATGAGCAGTACTTC.